This T cell receptor beta chain was recovered during a study of tumor and adjacent non-tumor tissue in lung cancer. The template was RNA from unsorted bulk tissue. Study-level results: Significantly higher TCR diversity was found in tumor than normal lung.

A modified ARM-PCR protocol with three rounds of nested PCR amplified TCRbeta. From the multiplex PCR reads, TCRdb called clonotypes with MiXCR, one entry per CDR3 protein. The table has 70,000 to 90,000 distinct CDR3 sequences, around 77% seen once. Germline assignment: CDR1 MDHEN and CDR2 SYDVKM. A total of 14 residues make up the CDR3, ends included. For this clonotype: Its target is unknown. This is likely a read error, given that the CDR3 carries no conserved phenylalanine or tryptophan at its end. The DNA is omitted, as the CDR3 cannot be located on it reliably, and the CDR3 follows TCRdb's listing.

J is TRBJ2-5 and V is TRBV28; the D call in the table, TRBD1, was not verified against the DNA. The origin of this receptor is a woman in her forties or fifties with non-small cell lung cancer. The specimen sequenced was lung tumor tissue. The CDR3 sequence: CASSFGGQGETQYI.